This T cell receptor (beta chain) was captured by sequencing in a study of blood T cell repertoires in COVID-19. Profiled with immunoSEQ multiplex PCR; TCRdb holds only in-frame clones, not every one. The sample has roughly 200,000 clones, around 83% seen once. The germline V gene has CDR1 MDHEN and CDR2 SYDVKM. The germline V and J ends were trimmed by 9 bases and 4 bases, with 10 bases remaining between them. The CDR3 length is 12 residues. The chain has TRBV28 and TRBJ1-5; D is undetermined. The clonotype was recovered from a human donor in a cohort sampled during active COVID-19. The sequenced sample consisted of peripheral blood. CDR3 residues: CASYPGNQPQHF. CDR3 in DNA: TGTGCCAGTTACCCAGGAAATCAGCCCCAGCATTTT.